This section outlines one TCR beta chain sequence together with its context. This entry belongs to a study of blood T cell repertoires in COVID-19. Study-wide background: Acute and convalescent COVID-19 specimens originated in the United States, Italy and Spain. From T cells, B-cell-depleted T cells, or PBMCs came the material, which was cDNA or gDNA.

CDR1 is KGHDR and CDR2 is SFDVKD in the germline V gene. The CDR3 runs to 12 residues. In the source study's methods: Amplification of reference gene primers was used by the study to estimate nucleated cell counts. Sequencing used immunoSEQ multiplex PCR; TCRdb keeps in-frame clones, though not all of them. The V and J calls and clone size are taken from that table; D and trimming were inferred from the DNA. The repertoire has roughly 170,000 clones, 70% to 90% of them found once; the top ten carry approximately 1.2%. The sequence derives from a man in his fifties or sixties who had recovered from COVID-19. The sequenced sample was peripheral blood. This chain connects TRBV24-1 to TRBJ2-5; D call uncertain. The CDR3 spells CVLENLLRTQYF. Written as DNA, the CDR3 is TGTGTCCTTGAAAACCTACTGCGGACCCAGTACTTC.